This is a list of T cell receptor beta chains from one sample in a study of cytomegalovirus exposure and HLA in healthy donors. Some clones are missing from TCRdb's copy, which holds only in-frame ones; the method was immunoSEQ multiplex PCR. The data show 100,000 to 150,000 clones, over 70% seen once. The sequenced sample was PBMCs. The receptors shown here come from a woman aged 40 to 49 in good health and CMV-seropositive. The CDR3 runs from the conserved cysteine through the conserved F or W. The D gene is left open where the match is weak. Only part of the rows carry a size: once, few, many, or a class if the clone is expanded.

TRBV7-2	-	TRBD1	TRBJ1-2	TGTGCCAGCAGCTTATCGGGACAGACCTCAAACTATGGCTACACCTTC	CASSLSGQTSNYGYTF
TRBV13	-	-	TRBJ1-1	TGTGCCAGCAGCTTACAGGGTATCACTGAAGCTTTCTTT	CASSLQGITEAFF
TRBV5-1	-	TRBD1	TRBJ2-7	TGCGCCAGCAGCTCTCGAGGGGGGACAGGGAAGACTAACAGCTACGAGCAGTACTTC	CASSSRGGTGKTNSYEQYF
TRBV5-1	-	TRBD1	TRBJ1-5	TGCGCCAGCAGCCCCCAACCGGGGACAGGGGGTAATCAGCCCCAGCATTTT	CASSPQPGTGGNQPQHF
TRBV25-1	-	-	TRBJ2-1	TGTGCCAGCAGTGATCTGAGGGGTACCGGGACATTAAACAATGAGCAGTTCTTC	CASSDLRGTGTLNNEQFF
TRBV13	-	TRBD1	TRBJ2-2	TGTGCCAGCAGCGCCGGGACAGGGGGCTCCGGGGAGCTGTTTTTT	CASSAGTGGSGELFF
TRBV6-5	-	TRBD1	TRBJ2-7	TGTGCCAGCAGTCTAGACAGGGTTGGCTACGAGCAGTACTTC	CASSLDRVGYEQYF
TRBV7-2	-	TRBD1	TRBJ1-1	TGTGCCAGCAGCCGAACCGGGACAGAGGGATCAAAAGCTTTCTTT	CASSRTGTEGSKAFF
TRBV5-6	few	-	TRBJ1-5	TGTGCCAGTGAAGAGAGCCGGATGGACAGAAGGGGCCAGCCCCAGCATTTT	CASEESRMDRRGQPQHF
TRBV19	few	-	TRBJ2-1	TGTGCCAGTAGTATAGGCCAGGGGGGTAATGAGCAGTTCTTC	CASSIGQGGNEQFF
TRBV10-3	-	TRBD2	TRBJ2-3	TGTGCCATCAGTCGGGAGGGAACAGATACGCAGTATTTT	CAISREGTDTQYF
TRBV29-1	few	TRBD1	TRBJ1-4	TGCAGCGTTGATTCGACAGGGCTAGGGGAAAAACTGTTTTTT	CSVDSTGLGEKLFF
TRBV18	-	-	TRBJ1-4	TGTGCCAGCTCACCACCGAATAAGGCAGCGGAAGAAAAACTGTTTTTT	CASSPPNKAAEEKLFF
TRBV2	-	TRBD1	TRBJ1-2	TGTGCCAGCACCGGACAGGAGACTAACTATGGCTACACCTTC	CASTGQETNYGYTF
TRBV28	-	-	TRBJ1-5	TGTGCCAGCAGTTTTCGGGGGGGTTGGAATCAGCCCCAGCATTTT	CASSFRGGWNQPQHF
TRBV29-1	-	TRBD2	TRBJ2-7	TGCAGCGTTGCAGGGACTAGGAGGGACGAGCAGTACTTC	CSVAGTRRDEQYF
TRBV18	-	TRBD2	TRBJ2-3	TGTGCCAGCTCGCCGACTAGCGGAAGCACAGATACGCAGTATTTT	CASSPTSGSTDTQYF
TRBV2	-	-	TRBJ1-2	TGTGCCAGCCATTCGGCGGCTAACTATGGCTACACCTTC	CASHSAANYGYTF
TRBV7-9	-	TRBD1	TRBJ2-5	TGTGCCAGCAGCTTGGGTCAGACAGGGGTTGGGGAGACCCAGTACTTC	CASSLGQTGVGETQYF
TRBV6-5	-	-	TRBJ2-7	TGTGCCAGCAGTTACCCTCACACAGGGATCCGCTACGAGCAGTACTTC	CASSYPHTGIRYEQYF
TRBV28	-	TRBD1	TRBJ2-1	TGTGCCAGCAGCCTACAGGGGTCCCTCACATACAATGAGCAGTTCTTC	CASSLQGSLTYNEQFF
TRBV6-4	-	-	TRBJ1-1	TGTGCCAGCAGTGACCAGGGAGGATCTGAAGCTTTCTTT	CASSDQGGSEAFF
TRBV18	-	TRBD1	TRBJ1-2	TGTGCCAGCTCAGCAGGGGGCGACTATGGCTACACCTTC	CASSAGGDYGYTF
TRBV18	-	-	TRBJ1-4	TGTGCCAGCTCACCGCAGACCGGTCACCGCGGCGGGAATGAAAAACTGTTTTTT	CASSPQTGHRGGNEKLFF
TRBV6-1	-	-	TRBJ2-7	TGTGCCAGCAGCAGGGAAAGCTCCTACGAGCAGTACTTC	CASSRESSYEQYF
TRBV7-2	-	-	TRBJ1-5	TGTGCCAGCAGCTTTACAGATCAGCCCCAGCATTTT	CASSFTDQPQHF
TRBV7-2	-	-	TRBJ2-5	TGTGCCAGCAGCCCCTGGGGGGGGACACCCCAAGAGACCCAGTACTTC	CASSPWGGTPQETQYF
TRBV28	-	-	TRBJ1-6	TGTGCCAGCAGTCTCTCGTCGTTCCGGGCCCTCCACTTT	CASSLSSFRALHF
TRBV5-1	few	-	TRBJ2-7	TGCGCCAGCAGCTTGTACCAGGGTTATCGCGAGCAGTACTTC	CASSLYQGYREQYF
TRBV15	-	TRBD1	TRBJ1-1	TGTGCCACCAGCAGACCCCGGACAGGGCTCATGAACACTGAAGCTTTCTTT	CATSRPRTGLMNTEAFF
TRBV6-1	medium-sized	TRBD1	TRBJ2-7	TGTGCCAGCAGTGAATCGGCAGGGGGAAACTACGAGCAGTACTTC	CASSESAGGNYEQYF
TRBV29-1	few	-	TRBJ2-3	TGCAGCGGTTACCGGCTCCCGCGGAGGACGCAGTATTTT	CSGYRLPRRTQYF
TRBV6-4	-	-	TRBJ1-1	TGTGCCAGCAGTGTTCGGGGGGATGACACTGAAGCTTTCTTT	CASSVRGDDTEAFF
TRBV19	-	TRBD1	TRBJ1-5	TGTGCCAGTAGTTCCCGGGACAGAAGCAATCAGCCCCAGCATTTT	CASSSRDRSNQPQHF
TRBV28	-	TRBD1	TRBJ1-4	TGTGCCAGCACCCCCAGAAGGACAGGTGAAAAACTGTTTTTT	CASTPRRTGEKLFF
TRBV4-1	-	TRBD1	TRBJ2-3	TGCGCCAGCAGCCACCCCCGGACAGGGGAAACAGATACGCAGTATTTT	CASSHPRTGETDTQYF
TRBV6-4	once	TRBD1	TRBJ1-1	TGTGCCAGCGCGGGACAGGGTGGTGCTGAAGCTTTCTTT	CASAGQGGAEAFF
TRBV18	-	TRBD2	TRBJ2-7	TGTGCCAGCTCACCACAGACTAGCGGCTCGGAGCAGTACTTC	CASSPQTSGSEQYF
TRBV6-5	-	TRBD1	TRBJ2-2	TGTGCCAGTTACAGGGGGCCGAACACCGGGGAGCTGTTTTTT	CASYRGPNTGELFF
TRBV25-1	-	-	TRBJ1-3	TGTGCCAGCAGTGCGACAGCCTCTGGAAACACCATATATTTT	CASSATASGNTIYF
TRBV18	once	TRBD2	TRBJ2-5	TGTGCCAGCTCACCCTTACTAGCGGGAGGCGTGGAGACCCAGTACTTC	CASSPLLAGGVETQYF
TRBV5-6	few	-	TRBJ1-5	TGTGCCAGCAGCTTGTTGGGACAAAAAAATCAGCCCCAGCATTTT	CASSLLGQKNQPQHF
TRBV7-2	once	-	TRBJ2-5	TGTGCCAGCAGCTTGGCGAGCGTCGTTCAAGAGACCCAGTACTTC	CASSLASVVQETQYF
TRBV27	-	TRBD1	TRBJ2-5	TGTGCCAGCAGTTTATTTGGGACAGGACAACAGACCCAGTACTTC	CASSLFGTGQQTQYF
TRBV5-3	-	-	TRBJ2-1	TGTGCCAGAAGCTTCCGGGGGTCCAACCATAATGAGCAGTTCTTC	CARSFRGSNHNEQFF
TRBV2	-	TRBD2	TRBJ2-7	TGTGCCAGCAGGCGGACTAGCGGGGGGTGGAACGAGCAGTACTTC	CASRRTSGGWNEQYF
TRBV5-1	-	TRBD1	TRBJ2-1	TGCGCCAGCAGCTCCGGGACAGGGAGCCCCTACAATGAGCAGTTCTTC	CASSSGTGSPYNEQFF
TRBV28	-	-	TRBJ2-7	TGTGCCAGCAGTTTAAAGCCCTACGCGCAGTACTTC	CASSLKPYAQYF
TRBV5-1	once	TRBD1	TRBJ2-7	TGCGCCAGCAGCACCTGGACAGGGGGCGTCGAGCAGTACTTC	CASSTWTGGVEQYF
TRBV5-1	-	-	TRBJ2-7	TGCGCCAGCAGTCCGGGGGACTCCCGAAACTACGAGCAGTACTTC	CASSPGDSRNYEQYF